This T cell receptor beta chain originates from a study of T cells in Graves' hyperthyroidism and ophthalmopathy (dated by TCRdb to the late 2010s). About the study as a whole: Peripheral blood was sampled at the time of initial diagnosis, prior to any treatment. To identify TCR V-J signatures that set the groups apart, the researchers used a discovery cohort of roughly 100 patients, made up of 43 with Graves' ophthalmopathy and approximately 57 with stable Graves' hyperthyroidism. Prospective prediction of ophthalmopathy was tested in an independent validation cohort consisting of 18 hyperthyroidism patients and around 16 patients who later progressed to ophthalmopathy. The 75 to 100 discovery patients were divided at random into training and test sets in a 7:3 ratio. In addition, the study compared T-cell repertoires in thyroid tissue and in blood from several Graves' hyperthyroidism patients. After blood sampling, hyperthyroidism patients were treated with methimazole at a starting dose of 30 mg daily, and ophthalmopathy patients were treated with high-dose intravenous methylprednisolone. TCR Vbeta CDR3 sequencing of approximately 140 peripheral blood samples (fewer than 45 ophthalmopathy, 75 or so hyperthyroidism and approximately 17 progressor patients) is reported in the paper. What the authors observed across the whole study: Blood samples also contained most of the expanded thyroid clonotypes (frequency above 0.001), which suggests that blood repertoires may reflect thyroid immune responses. No statistical method was used to set the sample size in advance, and investigators knew the group allocation. In cross-validation, a model built on a 13 V-J signature told ophthalmopathy apart from stable hyperthyroidism with under 90% sensitivity and about 81% specificity, and in testing the same model reached 80%/75%. In validation, the model predicted progression to ophthalmopathy with roughly 70% sensitivity and about 72% specificity, a median of 6.5 months before onset.

Amplification of TCR beta CDR3 regions was carried out from RNA transcripts. A first-round RT-PCR of the TCR CDR3 used the HTBI primer set with the Qiagen OneStep RT-PCR kit. The libraries were constructed in a second round of multiplex PCR and then size-selected and purified. Sequencing of the libraries was done on an Illumina HiSeq2000 using paired-end 100 bp reads. Turning to the authors' computational methods: SOAPnuke was used to process the raw data, removing reads that contained adapters or uncalled bases, had a mean Phred below 15, or lacked an exact match to the constant primer or identifier. COPE v1.2.5 was used to merge the high-quality paired reads, and each unique nucleotide sequence was defined as a clonotype. Clonotypes were aligned to IMGT TRBV, TRBD and TRBJ reference segments using MiTCR v1.1. The analysis included only V-J combinations with a frequency above 0.0001, which together covered around 99% of the repertoires. A TCS score was defined as the ratio between F50 (clonal expansion) and ExV (chaos), using BLOSUM62-based TCRdist between CDR3 peptides within each V-J. Welch's t-statistics and random forest reduced approximately 520 V-J features to 10 to 15, which were used in a naive Bayes classifier (R e1071). The raw public reads went through TCRdb reprocessing: fastp at Q25, MiXCR clone calling, in-frame beta chains kept. Rows with one shared CDR3 protein collapse into an entry with the most common genes and DNA. TCRdb assigned the V and J calls; the authors' analysis was not used. The sample data list some 760,000 distinct CDR3 sequences, and 14% of these were observed just once. Clones ranked in the top ten supply roughly a tenth of the sample.

The CDR3 sequence holds 14 residues, the cysteine and phenylalanine included. The DNA shown is the 42-base CDR3, in frame from base 1. CDR1 SGHTA and CDR2 FQGNSA are derived from the germline V gene. At the junction V is shortened by 3 bases and J by 8 bases, with 16 bases in between. In this sample, this clonotype turned up a few times. The antigen this receptor binds is unknown. No much larger clone is present one base from it, and per-base qualities are unavailable. Stable Graves' hyperthyroidism was defined as no progression to ophthalmopathy during 18 months of follow-up. Hyperthyroidism patients were aged 18 to 65 years and newly diagnosed, with disease duration of less than 2 months. Any patient with an uncontrolled infection, another autoimmune disease, pregnancy or lactation was excluded. Diagnoses were based on clinical symptoms, serum thyroxine and TRAb, thyroid ultrasound and orbital computed tomography. PBMCs were isolated from about 9.1 ml of fresh peripheral blood by Ficoll-Paque density gradient centrifugation. Total RNA was extracted with Trizol reagent, and quality was checked on an Agilent 2100 Bioanalyzer.

This clonotype originated in a woman aged 18-35 years with Graves' hyperthyroidism. Input material: blood. The chain uses TRBV7-2 and TRBJ1-2; a tentative D match to TRBD1 spans 6 bases. The bases read TGTGCCAGCAGCTTGGACCGGGGGGCGCGAGGCTACACCTTC. Its protein product is CASSLDRGARGYTF.